Here is one T cell receptor beta chain with its context. This entry is derived from a study of OX40 agonist ivuxolimab in advanced cancers. The germline gives CDR1 MNHEY, CDR2 SVGAGI. V trimming: 10 bases; J trimming: 2 bases; junction bases outside the gene matches: 10. The CDR3 sequence is 14 residues long. Assay: immunoSEQ multiplex PCR; the TCRdb copy retains only in-frame clones and omits some. This sample yields 40,000 or so clones, of which around 92% are seen a single time; around 0.6% belongs to the top ten. The chain uses TRBV6-5 and TRBJ1-2, with 7 bases lining up with TRBD1. The specimen comprised CD4+ or CD8+ T cells sorted from blood, sampled in a trial of the OX40 agonist ivuxolimab. This sequence originates from an adult with an advanced solid tumor such as melanoma, head and neck, liver or kidney cancer. CDR3 sequence: CATKTPGQNYGYTF. Here the CDR3 DNA reads TGTGCCACCAAAACCCCGGGACAGAACTATGGCTACACCTTC.